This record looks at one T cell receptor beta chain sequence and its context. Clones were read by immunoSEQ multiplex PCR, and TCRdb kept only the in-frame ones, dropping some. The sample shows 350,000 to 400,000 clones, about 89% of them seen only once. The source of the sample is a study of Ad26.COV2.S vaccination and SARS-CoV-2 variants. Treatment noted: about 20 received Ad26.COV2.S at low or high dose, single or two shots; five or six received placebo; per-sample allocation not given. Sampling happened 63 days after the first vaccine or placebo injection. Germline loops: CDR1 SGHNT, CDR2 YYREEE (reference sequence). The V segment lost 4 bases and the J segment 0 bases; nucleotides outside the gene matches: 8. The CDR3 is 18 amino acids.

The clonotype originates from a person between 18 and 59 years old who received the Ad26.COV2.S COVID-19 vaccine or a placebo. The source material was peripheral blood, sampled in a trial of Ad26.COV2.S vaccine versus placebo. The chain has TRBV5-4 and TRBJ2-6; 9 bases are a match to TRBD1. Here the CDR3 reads CASSITGGGNSGANVLTF. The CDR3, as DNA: TGTGCCAGCAGCATAACAGGGGGCGGGAACTCTGGGGCCAACGTCCTGACTTTC. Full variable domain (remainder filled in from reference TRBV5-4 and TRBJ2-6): ETGVTQSPTHLIKTRGQQVTLRCSSQSGHNTVSWYQQALGQGPQFIFQYYREEENGRGNFPPRFSGLQFPNYSSELNVNALELDDSALYLCASSITGGGNSGANVLTFGAGSRLTVL.